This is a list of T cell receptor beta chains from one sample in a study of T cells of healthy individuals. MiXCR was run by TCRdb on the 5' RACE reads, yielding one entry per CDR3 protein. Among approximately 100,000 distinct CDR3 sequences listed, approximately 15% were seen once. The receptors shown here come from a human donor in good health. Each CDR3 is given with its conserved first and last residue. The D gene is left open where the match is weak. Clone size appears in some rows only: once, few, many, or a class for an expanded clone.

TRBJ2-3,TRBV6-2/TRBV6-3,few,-,TGTGCCAGCAGTTACCCGTCCGCCGGGAGCTTCACAGATACGCAGTATTTT,CASSYPSAGSFTDTQYF
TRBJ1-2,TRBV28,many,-,TGTGCCAGCAGTTTCCAGGGGTTGCCCTATGGCTACACCTTC,CASSFQGLPYGYTF
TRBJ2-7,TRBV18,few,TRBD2,TGTGCCAGCTCACAGGGACTAGTCAGCTACGAGCAGTACTTC,CASSQGLVSYEQYF
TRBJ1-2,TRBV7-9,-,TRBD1,TGTGCCAGCAGCCCCCGACGTCCCGGGACAGGGAAAGGGGCCTATGGCTACACCTTC,CASSPRRPGTGKGAYGYTF
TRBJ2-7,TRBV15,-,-,TGTGCCACCAGCAGAGGGTCGGACACCTACGAGCAGTACTTC,CATSRGSDTYEQYF
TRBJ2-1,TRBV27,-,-,TGTGCCAGCAGTGAACGAGGACTACCGGAGTTCTTC,CASSERGLPEFF
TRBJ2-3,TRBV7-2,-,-,TGTGCCAGCAGCACGTGGGATACGCAGTATTTT,CASSTWDTQYF
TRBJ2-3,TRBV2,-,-,TGTGCCAGCAAGTACGGGCGATCCACAGATACGCAGTATTTT,CASKYGRSTDTQYF
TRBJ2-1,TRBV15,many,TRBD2,TGTGCCACCAGCAGAGATCGGGGGAGGGGGCAGTTCTTC,CATSRDRGRGQFF
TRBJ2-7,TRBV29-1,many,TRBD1,TGCAGCACTTGGACAGGGAGCTACGAGCAGTACTTC,CSTWTGSYEQYF
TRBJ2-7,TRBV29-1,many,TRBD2,TGCAGCGGACTGACTAGCGGGAGCCTGCGGCAGTACTTC,CSGLTSGSLRQYF
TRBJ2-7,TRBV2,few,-,TGTGCCAGCAGTAGACAGAACTACGAGCAGTACTTC,CASSRQNYEQYF
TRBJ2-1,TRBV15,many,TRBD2,TGTGCCACCAGCAGAGTGAGACTAGCAGAGAATGAGCAGTTCTTC,CATSRVRLAENEQFF
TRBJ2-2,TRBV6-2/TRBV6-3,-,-,TGTGCCAGCAGTTACTCGGGAGAGGAGACCGGGGAGCTGTTTTTT,CASSYSGEETGELFF
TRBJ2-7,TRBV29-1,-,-,TGCAGCGCGGAAATATGGGGGGCCTCTTCGGGCTACGAGCAGTACTTC,CSAEIWGASSGYEQYF
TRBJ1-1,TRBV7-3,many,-,TGTGCCAGCAGCCCCGAGGGGGGGTGGGGCACTGAAGCTTTCTTT,CASSPEGGWGTEAFF
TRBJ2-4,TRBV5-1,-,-,TGCGCCAGCAGCTTGGGTGGAAGGACGAGTCAAAACATTCAGTACTTC,CASSLGGRTSQNIQYF
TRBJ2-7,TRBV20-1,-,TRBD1,TGCAGTGCTAAAGGGACAGGGAGCTCCTACGAGCAGTACTTC,CSAKGTGSSYEQYF
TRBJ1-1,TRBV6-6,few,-,TGTGCCAGCAGTTACGGACAGTACACTGAAGCTTTCTTT,CASSYGQYTEAFF
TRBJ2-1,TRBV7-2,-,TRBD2,TGTGCCAGCAGCTTAGCGTCTAGCGGTTCCTACAATGAGCAGTTCTTC,CASSLASSGSYNEQFF
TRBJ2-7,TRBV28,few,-,TGTGCCAGCAGTTTAGACAGGAAGTACGAGCAGTACTTC,CASSLDRKYEQYF
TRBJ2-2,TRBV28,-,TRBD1,TGTGCCACCATGGGACAGCCGACCGGGGAGCTGTTTTTT,CATMGQPTGELFF
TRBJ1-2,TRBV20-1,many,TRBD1,TGCAGTGCTAGCCCGGGACAGGGGGAAGGCTACACCTTC,CSASPGQGEGYTF
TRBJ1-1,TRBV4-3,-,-,TGCGCCAGCAGCCAAGAAGGTCTCAGAAACACTGAAGCTTTCTTT,CASSQEGLRNTEAFF
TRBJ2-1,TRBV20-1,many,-,TGCAGTGCTAGGGCGTCGGGGTCTAGTGAAGTAGGTGAGCAGTTCTTC,CSARASGSSEVGEQFF
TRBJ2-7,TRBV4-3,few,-,TGCGCCAGCAGCCAAGATCGAGGGCAAGTCTACGAGCAGTACTTC,CASSQDRGQVYEQYF
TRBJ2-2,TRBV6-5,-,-,TGTGCCAGCAGTTATTTGGCGAACACCGGGGAGCTGTTTTTT,CASSYLANTGELFF
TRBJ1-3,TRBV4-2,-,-,TGTGCCAGCAGCCAGCCGGGACGGAGCTCTGGAAACACCATATATTTT,CASSQPGRSSGNTIYF
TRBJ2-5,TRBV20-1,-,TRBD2,TGCAGTGCTGCGGGTAGCGGGCTTCTCCAAGAGACCCAGTACTTC,CSAAGSGLLQETQYF
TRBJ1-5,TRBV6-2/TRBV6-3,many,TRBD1,TGTGCCAGCACTTCAGGGGGGTCTGGCAATCAGCCCCAGCATTTT,CASTSGGSGNQPQHF
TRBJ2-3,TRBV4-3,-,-,TGCGCCAGCAGCCAAGGCCTGGGAGCTCATACAGATACGCAGTATTTT,CASSQGLGAHTDTQYF
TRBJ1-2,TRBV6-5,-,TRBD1,TGTGCCAGCAGTTGGGACAGGGGGTCGGGAGGCTATGGCTACACCTTC,CASSWDRGSGGYGYTF
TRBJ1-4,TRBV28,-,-,TGTGCCAGCAGTTCCCCCTCCAGGGAAAGGAATGAAAAACTGTTTTTT,CASSSPSRERNEKLFF
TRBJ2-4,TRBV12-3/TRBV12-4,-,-,TGTGCCAGCTCGGGTCTTCGGGGGGCCATTCAGTACTTC,CASSGLRGAIQYF
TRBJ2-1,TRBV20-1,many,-,TGCAGTGCTATAGGGGCAGGGGCGACCTACAATGAGCAGTTCTTC,CSAIGAGATYNEQFF
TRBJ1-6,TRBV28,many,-,TGTGCCAGCAGATCCGGACAGAGCTCACCCCTCCACTTT,CASRSGQSSPLHF
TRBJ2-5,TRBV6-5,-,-,TGTGCCAGCAGTTACTCCCGGGGTACGGTTCCGGAGACCCAGTACTTC,CASSYSRGTVPETQYF
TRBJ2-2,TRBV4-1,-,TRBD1,TGCGCCAGCAGCCAAGTCGGATTCCGGGACAGCCCTCTTCACGGGGAGCTGTTTTTT,CASSQVGFRDSPLHGELFF
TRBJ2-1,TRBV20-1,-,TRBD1,TGCAGTGCTAAGCCACCGTTTGGACAGGGGGTCAATGAGCAGTTCTTC,CSAKPPFGQGVNEQFF
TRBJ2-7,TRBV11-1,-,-,TGTGCCAGCAGCTTCTTCCAGGGGTACGAGCAGTACTTC,CASSFFQGYEQYF
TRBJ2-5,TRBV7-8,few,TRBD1,TGTGCCAGCAGCCCCGGACAGGGGGAAGGAGAGACCCAGTACTTC,CASSPGQGEGETQYF